The rows below give T cell receptor beta chains drawn from one sample of a study of T cells in Graves' hyperthyroidism and ophthalmopathy. TCRdb re-called the multiplex PCR reads with MiXCR, one entry per CDR3 protein. The sample lists around 350,000 distinct CDR3 sequences; 19% were seen once. The sequenced sample was blood. The receptors derive from a woman younger than 30 with Graves' hyperthyroidism. Each CDR3 is given with its conserved first and last residue. Fields, in order: J gene, V gene, clone size, D gene, CDR3 protein, CDR3 DNA. D genes are given only for firm matches. Size values are once, few and many counts, or a class for expanded clones, and some rows have none.

TRBJ1-1 TRBV7-9 . TRBD1 CASSLSGTAAFF TGTGCCAGCAGCTTATCCGGGACAGCCGCTTTCTTT
TRBJ1-5 TRBV20-1 . . CSASKKWDQPQHF TGCAGTGCTAGTAAGAAGTGGGATCAGCCCCAGCATTTT
TRBJ1-5 TRBV15 few . CATSRVGNRGNQPQHF TGTGCCACCAGCAGAGTGGGGAACAGAGGCAATCAGCCCCAGCATTTT
TRBJ2-6 TRBV20-1 many . CSASPQGSGANVLTF TGCAGTGCTAGTCCCCAGGGCTCTGGGGCCAACGTCCTGACTTTC
TRBJ1-2 TRBV28 many . CASSLSVMGGYTF TGTGCCAGCAGTTTATCTGTAATGGGGGGCTACACCTTC
TRBJ1-3 TRBV27 once . CASRGTEKAGNTIYF TGTGCCAGCCGTGGGACCGAGAAAGCTGGAAACACCATATATTTT
TRBJ1-1 TRBV27 many . CASSSIHNTEAFF TGTGCCAGCAGTTCGATTCATAACACTGAAGCTTTCTTT
TRBJ1-5 TRBV5-8 . . CASSLSERAGQPQHF TGTGCCAGCAGCTTAAGCGAAAGGGCCGGACAGCCCCAGCATTTT
TRBJ1-1 TRBV2 . TRBD1 CASRLRDSPNTEAFF TGTGCCAGCAGGCTAAGGGACAGTCCTAACACTGAAGCTTTCTTT
TRBJ1-5 TRBV5-1 many . CASRPGDNQPQHF TGCGCCAGCAGGCCCGGAGATAATCAGCCCCAGCATTTT
TRBJ1-2 TRBV6-5 . . CASSSGILSGYTF TGTGCCAGCAGCTCCGGGATACTCTCTGGCTACACCTTC
TRBJ1-5 TRBV15 . . CATSRGDLEPQHF TGTGCCACCAGCAGAGGTGATCTCGAGCCCCAGCATTTT
TRBJ1-2 TRBV5-1 many TRBD1 CASSVDGTGVYGYTF TGCGCCAGCAGCGTAGATGGGACAGGGGTATATGGCTACACCTTC
TRBJ2-4 TRBV11-2 . . CASSLFYMDNHDQYF TGTGCCAGCAGCTTGTTCTACATGGACAACCACGATCAGTACTTC
TRBJ2-2 TRBV5-1 . TRBD1 CASSLGGTGNTGELFF TGCGCCAGCAGCTTGGGTGGGACAGGCAACACCGGGGAGCTGTTTTTT
TRBJ1-2 TRBV20-1 . . CSARSGGYTF TGCAGTGCTAGAAGTGGAGGCTACACCTTC
TRBJ1-1 TRBV27 many TRBD1 CASSYDRGLEAFF TGTGCCAGCAGTTACGACAGGGGCCTTGAAGCTTTCTTT
TRBJ1-3 TRBV18 many . CASSPLQQGEPSGNTIYF TGTGCCAGCTCACCGTTACAGCAGGGCGAACCCTCTGGAAACACCATATATTTT
TRBJ1-6 TRBV5-4 many . CASSLGTWGSLHF TGTGCCAGCAGCTTGGGTACCTGGGGGTCCCTCCACTTT
TRBJ1-1 TRBV6-2/TRBV6-3 . TRBD1 CASSLGQGARTEAFF TGTGCCAGCAGTTTGGGACAGGGGGCGCGGACTGAAGCTTTCTTT
TRBJ1-1 TRBV11-2 many . CASSPLPGQLLEAFF TGTGCCAGCAGCCCCCTCCCGGGACAACTTTTAGAAGCTTTCTTT
TRBJ1-2 TRBV12-3/TRBV12-4 . . CASSSQAGNYGYTF TGTGCCAGCAGTTCCCAGGCGGGAAACTATGGCTACACCTTC
TRBJ1-1 TRBV28 . . CASGGNRRPRAFF TGTGCCAGCGGGGGGAACAGGAGGCCCAGAGCTTTCTTT
TRBJ2-5 TRBV6-5 many TRBD1 CASSYYRGETQYF TGTGCCAGCAGTTATTACAGGGGGGAGACCCAGTACTTC
TRBJ2-7 TRBV5-1 many . CASSLRGGLLYEQYF TGCGCCAGCAGCTTGAGGGGCGGACTCCTCTACGAGCAGTACTTC
TRBJ1-1 TRBV6-1 many . CASTFGHINTEAFF TGTGCCAGCACCTTCGGACATATTAACACTGAAGCTTTCTTT
TRBJ1-2 TRBV18 many TRBD1 CATSDRASNYGYTF TGTGCCACCTCCGACAGGGCCTCTAACTATGGCTACACCTTC
TRBJ1-3 TRBV28 many . CASREGHSGNTIYF TGTGCCAGCAGAGAGGGCCACTCTGGAAACACCATATATTTT
TRBJ1-3 TRBV6-1 . . CASSELRLGASGNTIYF TGTGCCAGCAGTGAACTCCGGCTCGGGGCTTCTGGAAACACCATATATTTT
TRBJ1-6 TRBV10-1 many . CASSGGWENSPLHF TGCGCCAGCAGTGGAGGGTGGGAAAATTCACCCCTCCACTTT
TRBJ2-7 TRBV11-2 . . CASSPRFVYEQYF TGTGCCAGCAGCCCGAGATTTGTCTACGAGCAGTACTTC
TRBJ1-1 TRBV12-3/TRBV12-4 many . CASSLYGQPNTEAFF TGTGCCAGCAGTTTATACGGACAGCCGAACACTGAAGCTTTCTTT
TRBJ2-3 TRBV9 few . CASSAGGTDTQYF TGTGCCAGCAGCGCCGGGGGCACAGATACGCAGTATTTT
TRBJ2-5 TRBV30 many . CAWSVRRVGETQYF TGTGCCTGGAGTGTACGGAGGGTTGGAGAGACCCAGTACTTC
TRBJ1-1 TRBV6-5 many . CASDRNTEAFF TGTGCCAGCGACAGGAACACTGAAGCTTTCTTT
TRBJ1-1 TRBV27 many . CASSGLFRDTEAFF TGTGCCAGCAGTGGCCTCTTTAGGGACACTGAAGCTTTCTTT
TRBJ2-5 TRBV20-1 many . CSASGPTETQYF TGCAGTGCTAGTGGTCCGACGGAGACCCAGTACTTC
TRBJ2-6 TRBV3-1 . . CASTRRIDSGANVLTF TGTGCCAGCACCCGACGTATCGACTCTGGGGCCAACGTCCTGACTTTC
TRBJ1-1 TRBV19 once . CASSKDMTEMNTEAFF TGTGCCAGTAGTAAAGACATGACAGAGATGAACACTGAAGCTTTCTTT
TRBJ1-2 TRBV9 . . CASSVWWEGGYTF TGTGCCAGCAGCGTTTGGTGGGAGGGCGGCTACACCTTC
TRBJ2-7 TRBV28 many TRBD1 CASTRARGLEQYF TGTGCCAGCACTCGGGCCAGGGGGCTTGAGCAGTACTTC
TRBJ1-2 TRBV4-1 few . CASSQDRDYGYTF TGCGCCAGCAGCCAAGATCGAGACTATGGCTACACCTTC
TRBJ1-1 TRBV19 . . CASSTPGWVNTEAFF TGTGCCAGTAGTACCCCGGGGTGGGTCAACACTGAAGCTTTCTTT
TRBJ1-2 TRBV5-1 many . CASSLILGGYGYTF TGCGCCAGCAGCTTGATTCTCGGGGGCTATGGCTACACCTTC
TRBJ2-6 TRBV6-1 many . CASSDGFGANVLTF TGTGCCAGCAGTGACGGGTTTGGGGCCAACGTCCTGACTTTC
TRBJ2-1 TRBV11-3 . TRBD1 CASSSWTGGNEQFF TGTGCCAGCAGCTCATGGACAGGGGGCAATGAGCAGTTCTTC
TRBJ1-2 TRBV19 many TRBD1 CAGYRGDYGYTF TGTGCCGGATACAGGGGGGACTATGGCTACACCTTC
TRBJ1-3 TRBV6-2/TRBV6-3 many . CASGEAWAANTIYF TGTGCCAGCGGGGAAGCTTGGGCGGCGAACACCATATATTTT
TRBJ1-2 TRBV6-4 . . CASSYETAYGYTF TGTGCCAGCAGTTACGAGACGGCCTATGGCTACACCTTC
TRBJ2-7 TRBV28 . TRBD2 CASSPPGLAGSYEQYF TGTGCCAGCAGTCCACCGGGACTAGCGGGCTCCTACGAGCAGTACTTC
TRBJ2-5 TRBV5-1 many TRBD1 CASSLGQGIETQYF TGCGCCAGCAGCCTGGGACAGGGGATAGAGACCCAGTACTTC
TRBJ1-1 TRBV7-9 many . CASSFGILNTEAFF TGTGCCAGCAGCTTCGGGATTTTGAACACTGAAGCTTTCTTT
TRBJ1-5 TRBV6-2/TRBV6-3 many . CASSYSFSGLGSNQPQHF TGTGCCAGCAGTTACTCGTTCTCTGGGCTGGGTAGCAATCAGCCCCAGCATTTT
TRBJ2-3 TRBV7-2 many TRBD2 CASSLAAGLPPDTQYF TGTGCCAGCAGCTTAGCAGCGGGACTGCCCCCAGATACGCAGTATTTT
TRBJ2-3 TRBV12-3/TRBV12-4 many . CASSFLGPIDTQYF TGTGCCAGCAGTTTCCTGGGCCCTATTGATACGCAGTATTTT
TRBJ1-6 TRBV6-1 many . CASSPGEGSSPLHF TGTGCCAGCAGTCCTGGGGAGGGAAGTTCACCCCTCCACTTT